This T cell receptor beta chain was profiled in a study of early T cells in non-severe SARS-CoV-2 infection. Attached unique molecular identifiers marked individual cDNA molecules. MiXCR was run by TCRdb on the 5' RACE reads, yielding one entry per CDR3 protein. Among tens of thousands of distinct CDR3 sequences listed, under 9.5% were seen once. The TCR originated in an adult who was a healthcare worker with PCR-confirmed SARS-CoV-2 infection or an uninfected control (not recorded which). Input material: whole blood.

CDR3: CASSQFGTDYYGNQPQHF. CDR3 coding DNA: TGTGCCAGCAGTCAATTCGGGACAGACTATTATGGCAATCAGCCCCAGCATTTT. The gene calls are TRBV5-8 and TRBJ1-5, with 7 bases identical to TRBD1. Germline lookup yields CDR1 SGHTS and CDR2 YDEGEE. J was trimmed by 2 bases and V by 5 bases; bases with no gene match: 16. The CDR3 extends over 18 amino acids.